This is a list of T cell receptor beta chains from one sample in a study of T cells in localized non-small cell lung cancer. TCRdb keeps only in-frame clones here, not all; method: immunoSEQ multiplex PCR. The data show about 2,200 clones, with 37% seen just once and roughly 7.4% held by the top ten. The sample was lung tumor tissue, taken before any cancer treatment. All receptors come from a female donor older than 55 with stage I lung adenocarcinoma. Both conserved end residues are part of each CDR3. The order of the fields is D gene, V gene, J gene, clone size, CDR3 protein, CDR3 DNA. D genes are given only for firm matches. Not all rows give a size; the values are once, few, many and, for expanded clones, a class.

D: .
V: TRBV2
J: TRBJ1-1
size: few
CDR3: CASSFRDAATEAFF
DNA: TGTGCCAGCAGCTTTAGGGACGCCGCTACTGAAGCTTTCTTT

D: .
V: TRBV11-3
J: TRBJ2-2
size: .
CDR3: CASSFTPGGINTGELFF
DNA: TGTGCCAGCAGCTTCACCCCTGGGGGGATAAACACCGGGGAGCTGTTTTTT

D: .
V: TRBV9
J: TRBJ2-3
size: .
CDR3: CASSGGSVTDTQYF
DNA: TGTGCCAGCAGCGGGGGATCCGTCACAGATACGCAGTATTTT

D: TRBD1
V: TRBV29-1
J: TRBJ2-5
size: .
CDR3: CSVGDRLQETQYF
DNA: TGCAGCGTCGGGGACAGACTCCAAGAGACCCAGTACTTC

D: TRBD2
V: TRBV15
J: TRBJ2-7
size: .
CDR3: CATSSLAGVWYEQYF
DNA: TGTGCCACCAGCAGCCTAGCGGGAGTTTGGTACGAGCAGTACTTC

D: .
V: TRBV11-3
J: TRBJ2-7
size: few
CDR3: CASSSIGANSSYEQYF
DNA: TGTGCCAGCAGCTCAATCGGGGCGAATAGTAGCTACGAGCAGTACTTC

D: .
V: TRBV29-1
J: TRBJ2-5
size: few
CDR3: CSVDRAAETQYF
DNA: TGCAGCGTAGATCGGGCAGCAGAGACCCAGTACTTC

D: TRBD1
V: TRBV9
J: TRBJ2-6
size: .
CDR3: CASRDRVGANVLTF
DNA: TGTGCCAGCAGAGACAGGGTTGGGGCCAACGTCCTGACTTTC

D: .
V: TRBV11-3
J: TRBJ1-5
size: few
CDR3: CASSQGDNSNQPQHF
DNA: TGTGCCAGCAGCCAAGGAGATAATAGCAATCAGCCCCAGCATTTT

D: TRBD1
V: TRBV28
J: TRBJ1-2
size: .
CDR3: CASSLRDRHSYGYTF
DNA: TGTGCCAGCAGTTTGCGGGACAGGCATTCCTATGGCTACACCTTC

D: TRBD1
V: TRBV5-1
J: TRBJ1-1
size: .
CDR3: CASSVRTGLMNTEAFF
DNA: TGCGCCAGCAGCGTCCGGACAGGTCTTATGAACACTGAAGCTTTCTTT

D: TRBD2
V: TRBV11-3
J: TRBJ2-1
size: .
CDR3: CASSMTGTSVNEQFF
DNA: TGTGCCAGCAGCATGACCGGGACTAGCGTGAATGAGCAGTTCTTC

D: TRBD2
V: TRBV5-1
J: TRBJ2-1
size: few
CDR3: CASSWGTIRDEQFF
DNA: TGCGCCAGCAGCTGGGGGACTATTAGGGATGAGCAGTTCTTC

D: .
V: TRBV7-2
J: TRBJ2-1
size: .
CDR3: CASSPGQYYNEQFF
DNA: TGTGCCAGCAGCCCCGGACAGTATTACAATGAGCAGTTCTTC

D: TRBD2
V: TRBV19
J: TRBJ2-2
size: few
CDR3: CASKTAGGLIGELFF
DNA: TGTGCCAGTAAAACGGCGGGAGGGCTAATCGGGGAGCTGTTTTTT

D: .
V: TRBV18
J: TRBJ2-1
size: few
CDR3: CASSLWDTYGDNEQFF
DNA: TGTGCCAGCTCACTATGGGACACTTACGGGGACAATGAGCAGTTCTTC

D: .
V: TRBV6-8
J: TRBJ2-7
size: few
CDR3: CAISPHRGYEQYF
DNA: TGTGCCATCAGCCCTCATCGGGGGTACGAGCAGTACTTC

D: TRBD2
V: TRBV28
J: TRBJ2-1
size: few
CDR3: CASRPGGSSYNEQFF
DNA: TGTGCCAGCCGACCTGGCGGGAGCTCCTACAATGAGCAGTTCTTC

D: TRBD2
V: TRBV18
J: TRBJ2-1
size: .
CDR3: CASSPRLAGANEQFF
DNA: TGTGCCAGCTCACCTCGCCTAGCGGGAGCCAATGAGCAGTTCTTC

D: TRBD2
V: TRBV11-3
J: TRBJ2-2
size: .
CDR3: CASSLLAGYTGELFF
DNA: TGTGCCAGCAGCTTACTAGCGGGGTACACCGGGGAGCTGTTTTTT